This entry describes one TCR beta chain. Orbital computed tomography and thyroid ultrasound, together with serum TRAb and thyroxine and clinical symptoms, were used for diagnoses. The data originate from a study of T cells in Graves' hyperthyroidism and ophthalmopathy. The CDR3 has 15 residues. Germline loops: CDR1 SGHNT, CDR2 YENEEA. Trimming took 5 bases from V and 3 from J, leaving 17 bases between them. Amplification of TCR beta CDR3 regions was performed using RNA transcripts as template. Primed by the HTBI set, a first-round RT-PCR was run on the TCR CDR3. TCRdb called the multiplex PCR reads again in MiXCR, with one record for every CDR3 protein. This table has about 270,000 distinct CDR3 sequences, about 20% appearing once.

Sequences were obtained from blood. The TCR was taken from a man aged 30 to 39 with Graves' ophthalmopathy. This chain joins TRBV11-3 and TRBJ2-7; D gene ambiguous. The CDR3 spells CASSLTHGRNYEQYF. The CDR3 bases are TGTGCCAGCAGCCTAACTCACGGACGGAACTACGAGCAGTACTTC. The full variable domain, rest sourced from reference TRBV11-3 and TRBJ2-7, is EAGVVQSPRYKIIEKKQPVAFWCNPISGHNTLYWYLQNLGQGPELLIRYENEEAVDDSQLPKDRFSAERLKGVDSTLKIQPAELGDSAVYLCASSLTHGRNYEQYFGPGTRLTVT.